In this sample, the clone carrying this T cell receptor (beta chain) turned up a few times. The antigen is unknown. This record belongs to a study of T-cell reconstitution after alpha-beta-depleted transplantation in children. Study-level points and caveats: Newly made T cells mostly supplied T-cell counts and diversity one year after transplant. Alpha-beta T cells about two months after transplant reportedly derived from several hundred expanded graft clones. Some patients showed high day-60 TCRbeta diversity, which derived from surviving recipient T cells and thymic progenitors.

The library targeted TCRbeta and was prepared with unique molecular identifiers. TCRdb re-called the PCR reads through MiXCR, storing one row per CDR3 protein. The repertoire holds about 830,000 distinct CDR3 sequences, with less than 20% as singletons. Germline V gene data show CDR1 as MNHEY and CDR2 as SVGAGI. V was clipped by 2 bases and J by 8 bases; unmatched bases: 5. CDR3 length: 13 residues. Here the sequenced sample was PBMCs, mostly from graft donor cells, taken 360 days after TCRalphabeta/CD19-depleted stem cell transplant. The chain is built from TRBV6-5 and TRBJ1-2; 7 bases agree with TRBD1. The TCR originated in a male patient younger than 18 who had a stem cell transplant for acute lymphoblastic leukemia, so the T cells may come from the graft donor. CDR3 coding DNA: TGTGCCAGCAGTTACGTGAGGGGGCGAGGCTACACCTTC. This codes for CASSYVRGRGYTF.